The 4 T cell receptor beta chains below were found in one sample sequenced in a study of blood T cell repertoires in COVID-19. The assay was immunoSEQ multiplex PCR, and TCRdb's table has in-frame clones only and misses some. The table records roughly 210,000 clones, about nine tenths of them present only once. The sequenced material came from PBMCs or T cells enriched from blood (not recorded which). The receptors stem from a man aged 25 to 40 in a cohort exposed to, infected with or recovered from COVID-19 (not recorded which).

The rearrangement uses TRBV19 and TRBJ1-5; D is ambiguous. Deletions cut 5 bases from V and 1 base from J, with 12 bases between. The germline gives CDR1 LNHDA, CDR2 SQIVND (reference sequence). The CDR3 is 15 amino acids. In DNA form, the CDR3 reads TGTGCCAGTAGTTACTACGGCGGGAGCAATCAGCCCCAGCATTTT. It encodes CASSYYGGSNQPQHF.

The chain links TRBV3-1 (or the pseudogene TRBV3-2) to TRBJ1-2, with D maybe TRBD1 (5 bases). V lost 0 bases and J lost 4, with 21 bases in between. Germline lookup yields CDR1 LGHDT and CDR2 YNNKEL (reference sequence). The CDR3 is made up of 18 amino acids. The CDR3 sequence: CASSQDRGRFIGPYGYTF. The CDR3, as DNA: TGTGCCAGCAGCCAAGATAGGGGCAGGTTCATTGGGCCCTATGGCTACACCTTC.

This chain joins TRBV7-6 and TRBJ1-1, with no clear D. CDR3 length: 20 amino acids. Trimming cost V 1 base and J 0 bases, with 24 bases left between them. CDR1 SGHVS and CDR2 FNYEAQ come from the germline V gene. The DNA for the CDR3 is TGTGCCAGCAGCTTAGTCTTTTTTGACAAACGCCTGATCATGAACACTGAAGCTTTCTTT. Translation gives CASSLVFFDKRLIMNTEAFF.

The V gene is TRBV7-9, the J gene TRBJ2-7; TRBD2 agrees at 14 bases. From germline, CDR1 is SEHNR and CDR2 FQNEAQ (reference sequence). CDR3 size: 16 residues. V lost 4 bases to trimming and J lost 5 bases; unmatched junction nucleotides: 7. CDR3 bases: TGTGCCAGCAGCTACCCGGGACTAGCGGGAGTTGACGAGCAGTACTTC. Its translation: CASSYPGLAGVDEQYF.